A single sample is the source of the 26 T cell receptor beta chains below, sequenced in a study of shared clonotypes between healthy human individuals. TCRdb's table, derived via immunoSEQ multiplex PCR, lists solely in-frame clones and lacks some. The repertoire holds approximately 1,500,000 clones, with approximately 97% as singletons. Sample: naive CD4+ T cells sorted from blood. The subset was: CD45RA+ positively selected. The source of these receptors is a man aged 30 to 45 in good health.

The CDR3 reads CASSVWASGANEQFF. The CDR3 coding sequence is TGTGCCAGCAGTGTTTGGGCTAGCGGGGCCAATGAGCAGTTCTTC. This chain connects TRBV6-4 to TRBJ2-1, with 9 positions matching TRBD2. V lost 4 bases to trimming and J lost 6 bases; unmatched junction nucleotides: 7. The CDR3 has 15 residues. Germline V gene data show CDR1 as MRHNA and CDR2 as SNTAGT.

The chain has TRBV29-1 and TRBJ2-5; TRBD1 matches 7 bases. CDR1 SQVTM and CDR2 ANQGSEA come from the germline V gene. The CDR3 is 14 residues long. The V segment lost 7 bases and the J segment 2 bases; nucleotides outside the gene matches: 10. CDR3 DNA sequence: TGCAGCGCGAGGACAGGACCATCACAAGAGACCCAGTACTTC. It specifies CSARTGPSQETQYF.

The chain's CDR3 is CASSFREYTEAFF. CDR3 DNA sequence: TGTGCCAGCAGCTTCAGGGAATACACTGAAGCTTTCTTT. V gene TRBV5-4 combines with J gene TRBJ1-1; D might be TRBD1 (5 bases). CDR1 and CDR2 from the germline V gene are SGHNT and YYREEE (reference sequence). The CDR3 sequence is 13 residues long. V was pared by 2 bases and J by 3 bases, with 8 bases between.

The V gene is TRBV27, the J gene TRBJ2-2, with 10 positions matching TRBD2. J was trimmed by 1 base and V by 5 bases; bases with no gene match: 4. The CDR3 consists of 16 residues. Germline assignment: CDR1 MNHEY and CDR2 SMNVEV (reference sequence). CDR3 amino acids: CASSPRLAGNTGELFF. In DNA, the CDR3 is TGTGCCAGCAGTCCACGACTAGCGGGGAACACCGGGGAGCTGTTTTTT.

The rearrangement joins TRBV2 to TRBJ2-3; 11 bases match TRBD2. This CDR3 has 15 residues. The V gene's germline CDR1 is SNHLY and CDR2 FYNNEI. The V segment lost 6 bases and the J segment 8 bases; nucleotides outside the gene matches: 10. CDR3 amino acids: CASRNIAGGPGTQYF. The CDR3 DNA sequence: TGTGCCAGCAGGAACATAGCGGGAGGGCCGGGTACGCAGTATTTT.

V is TRBV27 and J is TRBJ2-7; 12 bases map to TRBD2. Per the germline V gene, CDR1 is MNHEY and CDR2 is SMNVEV (reference sequence). This CDR3 spans 16 amino acids. The J segment lost 5 bases and the V segment lost 2 bases, leaving 7 bases of the junction unmatched. The CDR3 reads CASSLLAGGPKNEQYF. The CDR3 DNA is TGTGCCAGCAGTTTACTAGCGGGAGGGCCTAAGAACGAGCAGTACTTC.

This chain connects TRBV15 to TRBJ2-7, with 9 bases aligning to TRBD2. Looked up from germline, CDR1 is LNHNV and CDR2 is YYDKDF (reference sequence). This CDR3 contains 18 residues. V lost 0 bases to trimming and J lost 3 bases; unmatched junction nucleotides: 12. CDR3 in amino acids: CATSRETRASGNYYEQYF. The CDR3 DNA follows: TGTGCCACCAGCAGAGAAACTAGGGCTAGCGGGAACTACTACGAGCAGTACTTC. The full variable domain, its missing parts supplied by reference TRBV15 and TRBJ2-7, is DAMVIQNPRYQVTQFGKPVTLSCSQTLNHNVMYWYQQKSSQAPKLLFHYYDKDFNNEADTPDNFQSRRPNTSFCFLDIRSPGLGDTAMYLCATSRETRASGNYYEQYFGPGTRLTVT.

The chain links TRBV15 to TRBJ2-3, with 7 positions matching TRBD1. The germline V gene has CDR1 LNHNV and CDR2 YYDKDF (reference sequence). V shed 8 bases, J shed 3 bases, and the junction held 5 bases outside the gene matches. The CDR3 covers 13 residues. CDR3 DNA: TGTGCCACCGACAGGGAAGATACAGATACGCAGTATTTT. Its protein product is CATDREDTDTQYF.

CDR3 DNA sequence: TGCGCCAGCAGCTTGCCGGGACTAGCGGGAGTCAATGAGCAGTTCTTC. Encoded protein: CASSLPGLAGVNEQFF. The gene calls are TRBV5-1 and TRBJ2-1, with 14 bases lining up with TRBD2. V lost 1 base to trimming and J lost 6 bases; unmatched junction nucleotides: 3. Germline CDR1 SGHRS, CDR2 YFSETQ. The CDR3 is 16 amino acids.

This chain connects TRBV29-1 to TRBJ1-1; D is perhaps TRBD1 (6 bases). Germline CDR1 and CDR2: SQVTM and ANQGSEA. This CDR3 comprises 11 residues. V was cut by 5 bases and J by 5 bases, with 9 bases left in between. Here the CDR3 reads CSVSQGTEAFF. The CDR3 coding sequence is TGCAGCGTTTCTCAGGGGACTGAAGCTTTCTTT.

The chain joins TRBV7-3 to TRBJ2-1; 13 nucleotides agree with TRBD2. The CDR3 covers 15 residues. V dropped 5 bases and J dropped 9; count of bases not matched to a gene: 7. Per the germline V gene, CDR1 is SGHTA and CDR2 is FQGTGA. The chain's CDR3 is CASSQLAGGLGEQFF. The CDR3 DNA sequence: TGTGCCAGCAGCCAACTAGCGGGAGGGCTGGGTGAGCAGTTCTTC.

The rearrangement joins TRBV5-1 to TRBJ2-5; D gene ambiguous. The V end was cut by 4 bases, the J end by 5 bases, with 15 bases between. This CDR3 is built from 14 residues. Germline V gives CDR1 SGHRS, CDR2 YFSETQ. The CDR3 reads CASSATTARETQYF. As DNA, the CDR3 is TGCGCCAGCAGCGCTACTACGGCCCGGGAGACCCAGTACTTC.

This chain links TRBV20-1 with TRBJ2-7; 8 positions agree with TRBD2. V dropped 5 bases and J dropped 7; count of bases not matched to a gene: 4. The CDR3 length is 11 residues. Per germline, CDR1 DFQATT and CDR2 SNEGSKA (reference sequence). The CDR3 DNA reads as TGCAGTGCTTTAGCGGGATGGGAGCAGTACTTC. Translation: CSALAGWEQYF.

The chain is built from TRBV10-2 and TRBJ1-1; no firm D call. V lost 6 bases and J 4 bases, leaving 15 bases between the germline ends. The germline V gene has CDR1 WSHSY and CDR2 SAAADI. The CDR3 extends over 14 amino acids. The chain's CDR3 is CASRWQGQTTEAFF. The CDR3 region has the DNA TGCGCCAGCAGGTGGCAAGGCCAGACCACTGAAGCTTTCTTT.

The J gene is TRBJ2-7, the V gene TRBV7-8, with a tentative D call TRBD2 (6 bases). Germline loops: CDR1 SGHVS, CDR2 FQNEAQ. CDR3 length: 16 residues. V was shortened by 1 base and J by 2 bases, with 15 bases between the two germline ends. CDR3 protein: CASSLDLGDSAYEQYF. The CDR3 DNA sequence: TGTGCCAGCAGCTTAGACTTAGGGGACTCAGCCTACGAGCAGTACTTC. Full variable domain (missing parts from reference TRBV7-8 and TRBJ2-7): GAGVSQSPRYKVAKRGQDVALRCDPISGHVSLFWYQQALGQGPEFLTYFQNEAQLDKSGLPSDRFFAERPEGSVSTLKIQRTQQEDSAVYLCASSLDLGDSAYEQYFGPGTRLTVT.

Turning to this clone: At one end the junction does not follow the germline gene, possibly because of a read error. J is TRBJ2-5 and V is TRBV7-7; D perhaps matches TRBD1 (6 bases). The CDR3 is made up of 13 amino acids. CDR1 is SSHAT, CDR2 FNYEAQ, per germline (reference sequence). The CDR3 bases are TGTGCTAGCAGCTTGGGGGCTTTGGAGACCCAGTACTTC. Its protein is CASSLGALETQYF.

Notes on this clone: Other nucleotide sequences from this sample produce the same CDR3. V is TRBV11-2 and J is TRBJ2-7, with D maybe TRBD2 (5 bases). The V gene lost 5 bases and the J gene lost 6 bases, with 8 bases spanning the gap. The CDR3 sequence is 11 residues long. Germline CDR1 reads SGHAT; CDR2 reads FQNNGV. The CDR3 spells CASSPRGEQYF. CDR3 bases: TGTGCCAGCAGCCCACGGGGCGAGCAGTACTTC.

The chain is built from TRBV29-1 and TRBJ1-5; no reliable D call. Germline-derived CDR1 and CDR2 are SQVTM and ANQGSEA. The length of the CDR3 is 16 residues. The germline V and J ends were trimmed by 6 bases and 2 bases, with 20 bases remaining between them. The CDR3 bases are TGCAGCGTCTCCACCGGAGGCCAGAGGGGCAATCAGCCCCAGCATTTT. Amino acids: CSVSTGGQRGNQPQHF.

V and J are TRBV6-1 and TRBJ2-1; no clear D. Per the germline V gene, CDR1 is MNHNS and CDR2 is SASEGT. Trimming removed 0 bases at V and 8 bases at J, with 8 bases between. The CDR3 is 13 residues long. CDR3 sequence (DNA): TGTGCCAGCAGTGAAGCCCGAGCATATGAGCAGTTCTTC. This codes for CASSEARAYEQFF.

The count of this clone is one. V and J are TRBV6-5 and TRBJ2-7; perhaps TRBD2 as D (6 bases). Trimming took off 11 bases at V and 2 bases at J, with 19 bases between the two ends. The CDR3 length is 14 residues. CDR1 and CDR2 (germline): MNHEY, SVGAGI. CDR3 DNA: TGTGCCTCATCCTCCGTGGGACTTACCTACGAGCAGTACTTC. It specifies CASSSVGLTYEQYF.

The chain combines TRBV5-4 with TRBJ2-7; D is undetermined. The germline V gene encodes CDR1 SGHNT and CDR2 YYREEE (reference sequence). This CDR3 contains 14 residues. With 4 bases removed from V and 1 base from J, the gap between germline ends came to 12 bases. CDR3 region: CASSRVGKSYEQYF. The CDR3 nucleotides read TGTGCCAGCAGCCGGGTAGGCAAGTCCTACGAGCAGTACTTC.

This chain connects TRBV25-1 to TRBJ2-1, with D perhaps being TRBD1 or TRBD2 (5 bases each). CDR3 length: 17 amino acids. The germline V gene has CDR1 MGHDK and CDR2 SYGVNS. V lost 7 bases and J 8 bases, leaving 27 bases between the germline ends. In DNA form, the CDR3 reads TGTGCCAGCATCATTCGAAGCGGACATCCCAAGGCAGATGAGCAGTTCTTC. Its protein product is CASIIRSGHPKADEQFF.

This clone came up once. The chain combines TRBV5-1 with TRBJ2-7; TRBD2 matches at 11 bases. This CDR3 has 14 residues. Looked up from germline, CDR1 is SGHRS and CDR2 is YFSETQ. Germline trimming cut 0 bases from V and 6 bases from J; bases unmatched to any gene: 2. The CDR3 loop is CASSLEGLAGEQYF. The CDR3 DNA reads TGCGCCAGCAGCTTGGAAGGACTAGCGGGCGAGCAGTACTTC.

The rearrangement joins TRBV28 to TRBJ2-5, with 9 bases identical to TRBD1. The germline V gene has CDR1 MDHEN and CDR2 SYDVKM. J gave up 1 base and V 6 bases, and 0 bases lay outside the gene matches. CDR3 length: 13 amino acids. The CDR3 protein is CASRQGAQETQYF. CDR3 nucleotide sequence: TGTGCCAGCAGACAGGGGGCCCAAGAGACCCAGTACTTC.

This chain connects TRBV9 to TRBJ2-3; 7 nucleotides line up with TRBD1. V lost 0 bases and J lost 3; bases outside the gene matches: 7. The CDR3 consists of 16 residues. Looked up from germline, CDR1 is SGDLS and CDR2 is YYNGEE. CDR3 coding DNA: TGTGCCAGCAGCGTAGACCCTGGACAGGTAACAGATACGCAGTATTTT. This gives the protein CASSVDPGQVTDTQYF.

The chain is built from TRBV19 and TRBJ2-1, with 7 bases matching TRBD2. The CDR3 loop spans 15 amino acids. Per germline, CDR1 LNHDA and CDR2 SQIVND (reference sequence). With V trimmed by 2 bases and J by 8 bases, 9 bases remained unmatched. The CDR3 sequence is CASSIYRTSPDEQFF. The CDR3 nucleotides are TGTGCCAGTAGTATATATCGGACTAGTCCTGATGAGCAGTTCTTC.